The clone carrying this T cell receptor (beta chain) was detected only a few times. The antigen is undetermined. cDNA libraries of TCR beta carried unique molecular identifiers. Input amounts of roughly 0.9 to 10 million T cells were used. These gave approximately 500,000 cDNA molecules, so each molecule approximated one T cell. TCRdb reprocessed the PCR reads with MiXCR, giving one entry per CDR3 protein. The repertoire holds a few hundred thousand distinct CDR3 sequences, with 30% to 40% as singletons. This sample stems from a study of post-analysis software for immune sequencing data. Looked up from germline, CDR1 is DFQATT and CDR2 is SNEGSKA (reference sequence). Trimming pared 5 bases from V and 4 bases from J, leaving 16 bases between. The CDR3 has 14 amino acids. Study-level findings and limits: Normalized Chao1 diversity was significantly lower in multiple sclerosis patients than in controls. About five TRBV segments occurring more often in patients than controls included TRBV5-6, TRBV5-1 and TRBV20-1.

The specimen was blood. The chain employs TRBV20-1 and TRBJ2-3; no definite D call. The TCR originated in a girl aged 2 to 17 with multiple sclerosis. The CDR3 reads CSALRARRPDTQYF. The CDR3 region has the DNA TGCAGTGCTCTCCGGGCGAGGCGTCCAGATACGCAGTATTTT.